A single sample gave rise to the 18 T cell receptor beta chains below, sequenced in a study of blood T cell repertoires in COVID-19. The data were produced by immunoSEQ multiplex PCR, yet TCRdb's version contains in-frame clones alone and is incomplete. The repertoire holds a few hundred thousand clones, around 87% seen once, with 1.9% in the top ten. The material sequenced was PBMCs or T cells enriched from blood (not recorded which). Receptors were obtained from a man aged 40-49 years in a cohort exposed to, infected with or recovered from COVID-19 (not recorded which).

The rearrangement uses TRBV5-1 and TRBJ1-4, with TRBD1 as a possible D gene (6 bases). The V end lost 2 bases, the J end lost 7 bases, and 12 bases lay between the germline ends. The germline gives CDR1 SGHRS, CDR2 YFSETQ. CDR3 length: 14 amino acids. CDR3 nucleotides: TGCGCCAGCAGCTTACGGGGGGCTTTTGAAAAACTGTTTTTT. The encoded protein is CASSLRGAFEKLFF.

The chain joins TRBV30 to TRBJ1-1; D may be TRBD1 (5 bases). This CDR3 spans 11 amino acids. V was shortened by 8 bases and J by 1 base, with 8 bases between the two germline ends. Germline V gives CDR1 GTSNPN, CDR2 SVGIG (reference sequence). The CDR3 protein is CAHGANTEAFF. In DNA form, the CDR3 reads TGTGCCCATGGGGCGAACACTGAAGCTTTCTTT.

This chain connects TRBV10-1 to TRBJ2-5; D unresolved. Germline V gene data show CDR1 as WNHNN and CDR2 as SYGVQD (reference sequence). V was cut by 0 bases and J by 4 bases, with 9 bases left in between. The CDR3 totals 14 residues. For the CDR3, the DNA is TGCGCCAGCAGTGAGTCGGGTCCGGGAGAGACCCAGTACTTC. Protein product: CASSESGPGETQYF.

This clone was detected only a few times. The chain has TRBV15 and TRBJ1-2; D unclear. V gave up 4 bases and J gave up 6 bases, with 12 bases separating them. The germline V gene encodes CDR1 LNHNV and CDR2 YYDKDF (reference sequence). This CDR3 spans 13 amino acids. DNA for the CDR3: TGTGCCACCAGCAATATTTCAGTGGATGGCTACACCTTC. Its protein product is CATSNISVDGYTF.

V and J are TRBV19 and TRBJ1-5; a weak D match, TRBD1 (6 bases). CDR3 size: 15 residues. Germline values: CDR1 LNHDA, CDR2 SQIVND (reference sequence). Trimming took 2 bases from V and 4 from J, leaving 12 bases between them. CDR3 coding DNA: TGTGCCAGTAGTATAACGAGAGGGGGAAATCAGCCCCAGCATTTT. Its translation is CASSITRGGNQPQHF.

This sequence joins TRBV27 and TRBJ1-4; 8 bases align to TRBD1. CDR1 is MNHEY and CDR2 is SMNVEV in the germline V gene (reference sequence). CDR3 length: 15 amino acids. Trimming at V came to 9 bases and at J to 5 bases, leaving 11 bases not matched to a gene. CDR3 in amino acids: CASRRGQAINEKLFF. As DNA, the CDR3 is TGTGCCAGTCGAAGGGGACAGGCGATAAATGAAAAACTGTTTTTT.

This chain connects TRBV7-2 to TRBJ2-1, with 10 bases aligning to TRBD1. With V trimmed by 1 base and J by 14 bases, 5 bases remained unmatched. This CDR3 region has 13 residues. CDR1 and CDR2 (germline): SGHTA, FQGNSA. CDR3 sequence: CASSLEGQGREFF. The CDR3 nucleotides read TGTGCCAGCAGCTTAGAGGGACAGGGGAGGGAGTTCTTC.

The chain employs TRBV19 and TRBJ2-1; 9 nucleotides match TRBD2. Per the germline V gene, CDR1 is LNHDA and CDR2 is SQIVND (reference sequence). The CDR3 is made up of 16 amino acids. Germline trimming cut 3 bases from V and 4 bases from J; bases unmatched to any gene: 7. The CDR3 DNA is TGTGCCAGTAGTATGGGTAGAAGCGGGAGGTACAATGAGCAGTTCTTC. Translated, it gives CASSMGRSGRYNEQFF.

V gene TRBV7-2 combines with J gene TRBJ2-3, with 8 bases identical to TRBD2. There are 16 residues in the CDR3. With 0 bases clipped from V and 4 bases from J, the junction kept 6 bases outside the gene matches. Germline CDR1 is SGHTA and CDR2 is FQGNSA. CDR3 region: CASSLAVAGRSDTQYF. The CDR3 region has the DNA TGTGCCAGCAGCTTAGCTGTAGCGGGAAGGTCAGATACGCAGTATTTT. The full variable domain, rest sourced from reference TRBV7-2 and TRBJ2-3, is GAGVSQSPSNKVTEKGKDVELRCDPISGHTALYWYRQSLGQGLEFLIYFQGNSAPDKSGLPSDRFSAERTGGSVSTLTIQRTQQEDSAVYLCASSLAVAGRSDTQYFGPGTRLTVL.

V and J are TRBV29-1 and TRBJ2-5; D remains unclear. Trimming cost V 2 bases and J 7 bases, with 14 bases left between them. This CDR3 has 13 amino acids. Germline lookup yields CDR1 SQVTM and CDR2 ANQGSEA. The CDR3 spells CSVEPYKSGTQYF. CDR3 nucleotides: TGCAGCGTTGAACCGTACAAGTCGGGGACCCAGTACTTC.

The chain couples TRBV3-1 (or the pseudogene TRBV3-2) to TRBJ1-3, with 8 bases aligning to TRBD1. The germline V gene encodes CDR1 LGHDT and CDR2 YNNKEL (reference sequence). The CDR3 covers 16 residues. Unmatched junction bases numbered 8, after V lost 4 bases and J lost 3 bases. CDR3 residues: CASSRQTGVLGNTIYF. CDR3 nucleotides: TGTGCCAGCAGCCGCCAGACAGGGGTGCTTGGAAACACCATATATTTT.

The chain links TRBV24-1 to TRBJ2-3; 8 nucleotides agree with TRBD2. The CDR3 consists of 16 residues. Per the germline V gene, CDR1 is KGHDR and CDR2 is SFDVKD. The V segment lost 2 bases and the J segment 2 bases; nucleotides outside the gene matches: 5. CDR3 sequence reads: CATSDSGRGDTDTQYF. The CDR3 nucleotides are TGTGCCACCAGTGATTCGGGGCGGGGGGACACAGATACGCAGTATTTT.

Comments on this clone: Distinct nucleotide sequences in the sample also encode this CDR3. This sequence joins TRBV30 and TRBJ1-3; D is uncertain. There are 12 residues in the CDR3. CDR1 is GTSNPN, CDR2 SVGIG, per germline (reference sequence). The ends were cut back, 3 bases at V and 0 bases at J, with 3 bases in the middle. Here the CDR3 DNA reads TGTGCCTGGAGCCTCTCTGGAAACACCATATATTTT. This sequence encodes CAWSLSGNTIYF.

V and J are TRBV19 and TRBJ1-1; possibly TRBD1 for D (5 bases). V gave up 5 bases and J gave up 7 bases, with 14 bases separating them. The CDR3 is made up of 13 amino acids. CDR1 is LNHDA and CDR2 is SQIVND in the germline V gene (reference sequence). In DNA form, the CDR3 reads TGTGCCAGTAGTTTAACAGGTCTGGGTGAAGCTTTCTTT. Amino acids: CASSLTGLGEAFF.

The rearrangement links TRBV5-1 to TRBJ1-2; possibly TRBD1 for D (6 bases). CDR3 size: 19 residues. Trimming shortened V by 4 bases and J by 0 bases, and 25 bases separated the two germline ends. The germline gives CDR1 SGHRS, CDR2 YFSETQ. The CDR3 DNA sequence: TGCGCCAGCAGCACAAAGCGGGGGCGCCTTACTGCGACTAACTATGGCTACACCTTC. This encodes CASSTKRGRLTATNYGYTF.

With respect to this clone: Other DNA sequences within the sample encode an identical CDR3. V usage is TRBV5-1 and J usage is TRBJ2-3; 9 bases are a match to TRBD2. The germline V gene has CDR1 SGHRS and CDR2 YFSETQ. After removal of 0 bases from V and 2 bases from J, the junction contained 4 bases not matched to a gene. CDR3 size: 16 residues. The CDR3 sequence is CASSLGLADYTDTQYF. DNA of the CDR3: TGCGCCAGCAGCTTGGGACTAGCGGATTACACAGATACGCAGTATTTT.

The V gene is TRBV5-1, the J gene TRBJ2-3, with 10 positions matching TRBD1. V was clipped by 9 bases and J by 0 bases; unmatched bases: 7. CDR1 SGHRS and CDR2 YFSETQ come from the germline V gene. The CDR3 extends over 15 amino acids. The CDR3 sequence is CATTRDRGSTDTQYF. As DNA, the CDR3 is TGCGCCACCACAAGGGACAGGGGTAGCACAGATACGCAGTATTTT.

V and J are TRBV30 and TRBJ2-3; D might be TRBD2 (5 bases). V was pared by 5 bases and J by 0 bases, with 9 bases between. The CDR3 covers 13 residues. Germline V gene sequence: CDR1 GTSNPN, CDR2 SVGIG (reference sequence). The CDR3 reads CAWEAESTDTQYF. CDR3 coding DNA: TGTGCCTGGGAAGCGGAAAGCACAGATACGCAGTATTTT.